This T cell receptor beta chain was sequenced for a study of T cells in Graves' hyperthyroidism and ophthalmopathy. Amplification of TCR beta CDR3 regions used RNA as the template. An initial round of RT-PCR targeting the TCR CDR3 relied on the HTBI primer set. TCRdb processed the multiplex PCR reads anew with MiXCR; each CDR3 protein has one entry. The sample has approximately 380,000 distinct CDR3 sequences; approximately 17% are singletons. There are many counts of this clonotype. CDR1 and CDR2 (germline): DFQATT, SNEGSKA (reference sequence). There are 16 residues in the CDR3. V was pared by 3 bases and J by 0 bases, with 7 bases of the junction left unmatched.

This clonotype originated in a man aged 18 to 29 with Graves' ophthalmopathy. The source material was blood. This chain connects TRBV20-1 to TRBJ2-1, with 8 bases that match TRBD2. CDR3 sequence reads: CSASDRAGDSYNEQFF. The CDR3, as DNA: TGCAGTGCTAGCGATAGAGCGGGGGACTCCTACAATGAGCAGTTCTTC.